This passage covers 5 T cell receptor beta chains from one sample sequenced in a study of graft-versus-host responses after intestinal transplantation. Assay used: immunoSEQ multiplex PCR; TCRdb lists only in-frame clones, some missing. The sample consists of around 23,000 clones, more than 80% of them appearing once. The sample consisted of PBMCs, taken 18 days after transplant. All receptors come from a human patient who received an intestinal transplant, so some T cells may come from the graft donor.

This clone was counted between two and nine times. The chain has TRBV6-1 and TRBJ1-2; D unresolved. This CDR3 contains 15 residues. V was clipped by 1 base and J by 4 bases, with 13 bases between them. The germline CDR1 and CDR2 sequences are MNHNS and SASEGT. The CDR3 reads CASSEVCRSFYGYTF. In nucleotides, the CDR3 is TGTGCCAGCAGTGAAGTGTGCAGGTCCTTCTATGGCTACACCTTC.

The V call is TRBV25-1, the J call TRBJ1-3; D possibly corresponds to TRBD1 (6 bases). V lost 3 bases, J lost 0 bases, and 6 bases lay in between. Germline CDR1 MGHDK, CDR2 SYGVNS. This CDR3 contains 14 residues. CDR3 DNA: TGTGCCAGCAGTGACAGGGGCTCTGGAAACACCATATATTTT. Translated, it gives CASSDRGSGNTIYF. The variable domain in full, with the rest retrieved from reference TRBV25-1 and TRBJ1-3, is EADIYQTPRYLVIGTGKKITLECSQTMGHDKMYWYQQDPGMELHLIHYSYGVNSTEKGDLSSESTVSRIRTEHFPLTLESARPSHTSQYLCASSDRGSGNTIYFGEGSWLTVV.

The chain couples TRBV11-2 to TRBJ1-1, with 7 bases aligning to TRBD1. The V gene end was trimmed by 7 bases and the J gene end by 5 bases; junction bases not matched to a gene: 13. CDR3 length equals 15 residues. Looked up from germline, CDR1 is SGHAT and CDR2 is FQNNGV. The CDR3 here is CASTKGAGRGTEAFF. CDR3 bases: TGTGCCAGCACTAAGGGGGCAGGGAGAGGAACTGAAGCTTTCTTT.

V usage is TRBV2 and J usage is TRBJ1-5; maybe TRBD1 (5 bases). V gave up 5 bases and J gave up 4 bases, with 15 bases separating them. Germline-derived CDR1 and CDR2 are SNHLY and FYNNEI. The CDR3 covers 15 residues. The CDR3 reads CASSKGSGGNQPQHF. The CDR3 DNA reads TGTGCCAGCAGTAAGGGGTCCGGAGGGAATCAGCCCCAGCATTTT.

The chain couples TRBV12-2 to TRBJ1-1; the D call TRBD1 from the table was never checked on the DNA. TRBV12-2 is a known pseudogene. This CDR3 contains 16 residues. The CDR3 loop reads CASRLGDTTFGTEAFF. The CDR3, as DNA: TGTGCAAGTCGCTTAGGGGACACAACCTTTGGCACTGAAGCTTTCTTT.